A selection of T cell receptor beta chains follows, all from one sample in a study of T cells after yellow fever vaccination. TCRdb fed the 5' RACE reads into MiXCR, producing one record per CDR3 protein. The sample records about 550,000 distinct CDR3 sequences, around 21% being singletons. Sequenced material: PBMCs, taken 15 days after the yellow fever booster vaccination. These receptors were collected from a young man who received the YFV17D yellow fever vaccine. The CDR3 runs from the conserved cysteine through the conserved F or W. A D gene is named only where the DNA matches it firmly. The size of a clone is reported for some rows only, either as once, few or many, or as a class for expanded clones.

J | V | size | D | CDR3
TRBJ2-5 | TRBV9 | . | . | CASSVDIPGAQYF
TRBJ2-1 | TRBV20-1 | many | TRBD1 | CSARPGQGSDNEQFF
TRBJ2-3 | TRBV6-2/TRBV6-3 | . | . | CASSSPGIATDTQYF
TRBJ2-3 | TRBV15 | . | . | CATSRDLSYTDTQYF
TRBJ2-3 | TRBV6-1 | many | TRBD1 | CASSRQGGDTQYF
TRBJ2-7 | TRBV3-1 | . | TRBD1 | CASSQEGGWYEQYF
TRBJ2-5 | TRBV20-1 | . | . | CSAPSRETQYF
TRBJ2-1 | TRBV20-1 | . | TRBD2 | CSAREGTSGASWQFF
TRBJ2-3 | TRBV7-3 | . | TRBD2 | CASSLKGLAGAPTDTQYF
TRBJ2-1 | TRBV20-1 | many | TRBD2 | CSAIRLAGGKDEQFF
TRBJ2-1 | TRBV7-8 | . | TRBD2 | CASSQLAGGPFDEQFF
TRBJ2-1 | TRBV19 | once | . | CASSGPGDEQFF
TRBJ2-7 | TRBV7-9 | . | . | CASSSTLYEQYF
TRBJ1-2 | TRBV20-1 | few | . | CSARELPYGYTF
TRBJ1-5 | TRBV19 | . | . | CASSIGGRGQPQHF
TRBJ1-1 | TRBV20-1 | few | TRBD1 | CSATGGASTEAFF
TRBJ2-7 | TRBV6-5 | . | TRBD1 | CASINERDRGPYEQYF
TRBJ1-1 | TRBV10-3 | few | . | CAISEFQGGTEAFF
TRBJ1-1 | TRBV27 | . | . | CASSLSQEGTEAFF
TRBJ2-3 | TRBV18 | few | . | CASSPPLSGTRYTQYF
TRBJ2-1 | TRBV3-1 | many | TRBD2 | CASRIAGALNEQFF
TRBJ2-1 | TRBV28 | . | TRBD2 | CASSSLAGESYNEQFF
TRBJ2-7 | TRBV6-2/TRBV6-3 | . | TRBD1 | CASSPSGTGVHYEQYF
TRBJ2-7 | TRBV23-1 | . | . | CASLQDYEQYF
TRBJ2-7 | TRBV3-1 | . | . | CASSQEGGLIGNEQYF
TRBJ2-2 | TRBV7-9 | . | . | CASREPGLNTGELFF
TRBJ1-1 | TRBV29-1 | . | . | CSVRAQLNTEAFF
TRBJ2-7 | TRBV20-1 | few | . | CSASPPEGQYEQYF
TRBJ1-1 | TRBV10-3 | . | TRBD1 | CAASGQIERKNTEAFF
TRBJ1-2 | TRBV5-8 | many | . | CASSLPGTSYGYTF
TRBJ2-2 | TRBV7-9 | few | . | CASSFRVNGELFF
TRBJ2-1 | TRBV5-6 | . | TRBD2 | CASSLSLREGLRDEQFF
TRBJ1-1 | TRBV27 | . | . | CASSLLLSGRVTEAFF
TRBJ2-7 | TRBV20-1 | few | TRBD2 | CSAIPTSGIFYEQYF
TRBJ2-5 | TRBV5-1 | many | . | CASSLGPETQYF
TRBJ2-7 | TRBV3-1 | . | . | CASSRGGPTYEQYF
TRBJ2-1 | TRBV23-1 | . | TRBD2 | CASSRPSGRNEQFF
TRBJ2-3 | TRBV7-8 | . | TRBD2 | CASSDWTSGLLDTQYF
TRBJ2-3 | TRBV7-2 | few | . | CASSLPGEGTDTQYF
TRBJ1-5 | TRBV23-1 | . | . | CASSQSFQGRRQPQHF
TRBJ2-1 | TRBV20-1 | . | TRBD1 | CSARDATGGWEQFF
TRBJ2-6 | TRBV9 | . | TRBD1 | CASSASRDRGLGANVLTF
TRBJ2-1 | TRBV4-2 | . | . | CASSQDGAFEQFF
TRBJ2-1 | TRBV7-2 | . | . | CASSSDRKGEQFF
TRBJ2-2 | TRBV29-1 | few | TRBD1 | CSATISDRVKSGELFF
TRBJ1-5 | TRBV19 | . | . | CASSIPGSRPQHF
TRBJ2-7 | TRBV7-9 | many | . | CASSLHYEQYF
TRBJ2-3 | TRBV11-2 | . | TRBD1 | CASSYDRGDTQYF
TRBJ2-3 | TRBV30 | . | TRBD2 | CAWSGTSRDTQYF
TRBJ2-7 | TRBV5-1 | . | TRBD2 | CASSLGASGGAYEQYF